This is a list of T cell receptor beta chains from one sample in a study of blood T cell repertoires in COVID-19. The method was immunoSEQ multiplex PCR; TCRdb's version includes in-frame clones alone and lacks a portion of them. The sample has 270,000 or so clones; about 87% are singletons. The specimen was PBMCs or T cells enriched from blood (not recorded which). Source of these receptors: a woman aged 25 to 39 with acute COVID-19. CDR3s include the opening cysteine and the closing phenylalanine or tryptophan. The order of the fields is clone size, J gene, V gene, CDR3 protein. Clone size is stated in some rows and not others, as once, few, many or a class when expanded.

>NA|TRBJ1-3|TRBV6-1
CASSERSTGNTIYF
>NA|TRBJ2-3|TRBV7-9
CASSKRTRSDTQYF
>NA|TRBJ2-2|TRBV27
CASTQGANTGELFF
>NA|TRBJ2-3|TRBV27
CASSSPSGQGLQDTQYF
>NA|TRBJ2-3|TRBV27
CASSLASGRNTDTQYF
>NA|TRBJ1-3|TRBV13
CASSGTGLRLSGNTIYF
>NA|TRBJ1-1|TRBV2
CASRSPSGQRNTEAFF
>once|TRBJ1-4|TRBV29-1
CSALGRDLGEKLFF
>NA|TRBJ1-3|TRBV4-1
CASSSDRPGNTIYF
>NA|TRBJ1-1|TRBV10-3
CAISGKGVAEAFF
>NA|TRBJ2-7|TRBV27
CASSFRISYEQYF
>NA|TRBJ1-2|TRBV28
CASSWTGYYGYTF
>NA|TRBJ1-1|TRBV5-1
CASSQKRQGGVTEAFF
>NA|TRBJ2-2|TRBV29-1
CSVEVQGLGTGTGELFF
>NA|TRBJ1-2|TRBV19
CASSQSRDRGTRGYGYTF
>once|TRBJ2-1|TRBV14
CASSQVQGASEQFF
>once|TRBJ2-7|TRBV4-1
CASSVRQLAGANDEQYF
>NA|TRBJ2-5|TRBV28
CASISGSLQETQYF
>NA|TRBJ1-6|TRBV3-1/TRBV3-2
CASSQVAEGRIYNSPLHF
>NA|TRBJ1-6|TRBV6-4
CAKSGTGGSPLHF
>NA|TRBJ2-3|TRBV7-3
CASSIGLAGGSTDTQYF
>few|TRBJ2-3|TRBV6-4
CASSATSGSRADTQYF
>NA|TRBJ2-7|TRBV19
CASSPRTGYEQYF
>NA|TRBJ2-3|TRBV11-1
CASSLQGFTDTQYF
>NA|TRBJ2-7|TRBV18
CASSLTVGGLSYEQYF
>NA|TRBJ2-7|TRBV29-1
CSVGGGLSYEQYF
>NA|TRBJ2-1|TRBV29-1
CSVAPGLAGDEQFF
>NA|TRBJ2-3|TRBV18
CASSPPAGGPGDTQYF
>NA|TRBJ1-1|TRBV4-3
CASSQFRDRGILVTEAFF
>NA|TRBJ2-5|TRBV4-2
CASSQDRGGRETQYF
>NA|TRBJ1-2|TRBV5-1
CASSTGTGDECYTF
>NA|TRBJ2-1|TRBV29-1
CSVEGTSGTNEQFF
>NA|TRBJ2-2|TRBV28
CASSLPTDRAAGELFF
>NA|TRBJ1-5|TRBV6-2/TRBV6-3
CASSISRVDSNQPQHF
>NA|TRBJ2-3|TRBV27
CASRLGLAGVTDTQYF
>NA|TRBJ2-3|TRBV28
CASSEASESTDTQYF
>NA|TRBJ2-3|TRBV7-9
CASSYNTPATGGGTDTQYF
>NA|TRBJ2-3|TRBV28
CACRGLAVTDTQYF
>NA|TRBJ2-1|TRBV5-6
CASSLGYSGSSYNEQFF
>NA|TRBJ1-3|TRBV7-8
CASSVTYTSGNTIYF
>NA|TRBJ2-1|TRBV29-1
CSVEAAFSGRSMSNEQFF
>NA|TRBJ2-7|TRBV5-1
CASSGGQANSYEQYF
>NA|TRBJ2-1|TRBV7-9
CASSLGGLIYNEQFF
>NA|TRBJ1-5|TRBV27
CASSLSRQGGQPQHF
>NA|TRBJ2-1|TRBV19
CASQGDSGTRYNEQFF
>NA|TRBJ2-1|TRBV13
CASSLDLGQGTIKIGYNEQFF
>once|TRBJ2-5|TRBV28
CASSLRVETQYF
>once|TRBJ2-1|TRBV29-1
CSVGGLAGWNSYNEQFF
>NA|TRBJ2-4|TRBV5-6
CASSKDRAKNIQYF
>NA|TRBJ1-2|TRBV18
CASSKVDSNYGYTF
>NA|TRBJ2-1|TRBV18
CASSPGTSGMIYRLFF
>NA|TRBJ2-3|TRBV11-1
CASSRIGLAGVDTQYF
>NA|TRBJ2-7|TRBV5-1
CASSLGSGLSYEQYF
>NA|TRBJ1-1|TRBV19
CASSIRVGANTEAFF
>NA|TRBJ1-2|TRBV19
CASSIPQGPYGYTF